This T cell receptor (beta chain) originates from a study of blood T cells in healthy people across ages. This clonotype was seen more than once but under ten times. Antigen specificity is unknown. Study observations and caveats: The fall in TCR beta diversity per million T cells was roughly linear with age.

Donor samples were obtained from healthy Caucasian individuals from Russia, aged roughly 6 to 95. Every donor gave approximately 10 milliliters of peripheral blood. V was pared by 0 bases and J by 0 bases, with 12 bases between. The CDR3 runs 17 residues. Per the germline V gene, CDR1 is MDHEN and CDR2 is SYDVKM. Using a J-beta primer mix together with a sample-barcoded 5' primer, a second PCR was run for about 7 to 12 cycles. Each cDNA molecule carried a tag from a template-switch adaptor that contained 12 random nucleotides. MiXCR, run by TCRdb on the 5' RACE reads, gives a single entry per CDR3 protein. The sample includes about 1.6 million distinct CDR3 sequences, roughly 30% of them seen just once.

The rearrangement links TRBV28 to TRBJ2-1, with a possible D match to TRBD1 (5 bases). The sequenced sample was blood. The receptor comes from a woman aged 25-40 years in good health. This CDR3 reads CASSLWQGLSSYNEQFF. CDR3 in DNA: TGTGCCAGCAGTTTATGGCAGGGCCTGAGCTCCTACAATGAGCAGTTCTTC. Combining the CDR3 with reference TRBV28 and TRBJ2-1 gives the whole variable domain DVKVTQSSRYLVKRTGEKVFLECVQDMDHENMFWYRQDPGLGLRLIYFSYDVKMKEKGDIPEGYSVSREKKERFSLILESASTNQTSMYLCASSLWQGLSSYNEQFFGPGTRLTVL.